This T cell receptor (beta chain) was found in a study of T cell clones after liver transplantation. For the study at large: Graft-donor-reactive sequences were compared with third-party-reactive TCRbeta sequences from pre-transplant mixed lymphocyte reactions. Subjects received no induction therapy and standard immunosuppression until randomization at 12-24 months post-transplant.

Regarding this clone: Its antigen is currently unknown.

Assay: immunoSEQ multiplex PCR; the TCRdb copy retains only in-frame clones and omits some. Of more than 95,000 clones listed, approximately 85% are singletons. The CDR3 has 14 amino acids. The V gene's germline CDR1 is SGHRS and CDR2 YFSETQ. Trimming at V came to 9 bases and at J to 5 bases, leaving 5 bases not matched to a gene. Findings and caveats of the study: In a couple of subjects, few donor cells limited the measurable donor-reactive repertoire. In 5 of 8 subjects, circulating graft-donor-reactive CD4 TCRbeta sequences fell significantly after transplant.

This specimen consisted of CD4+ T cells from blood, obtained before liver transplant. This clonotype was sampled from a human donor who received a liver transplant. The chain combines TRBV5-1 with TRBJ2-2, with 12 bases aligning to TRBD2. CDR3 sequence (DNA): TGCGCCACCACCGGACTAGCGGGAACCGGGGAGCTGTTTTTT. Its translation: CATTGLAGTGELFF. Drawing the rest from reference TRBV5-1 and TRBJ2-2, the complete variable domain is KAGVTQTPRYLIKTRGQQVTLSCSPISGHRSVSWYQQTPGQGLQFLFEYFSETQRNKGNFPGRFSGRQFSNSRSEMNVSTLELGDSALYLCATTGLAGTGELFFGEGSRLTVL.